The 32 T cell receptor beta chains listed next were all sequenced from one sample in a study of cytomegalovirus exposure and HLA in healthy donors. Researchers ran the PCR with 60 Vbeta and 13 Jbeta primers. This table comes from immunoSEQ multiplex PCR, and its TCRdb copy is limited to in-frame clones, with some not included. This sample carries 200,000 or so clones, approximately 80% of them seen once, and the ten largest clones take around 5.9%. The sample consisted of PBMCs. The source of these receptors is a woman in her thirties in good health and CMV-seropositive.

The rearrangement uses TRBV7-9 and TRBJ1-5, with unresolved D. Germline V lookup: CDR1 SEHNR, CDR2 FQNEAQ (reference sequence). Trimming shortened V by 5 bases and J by 4 bases, and 6 bases separated the two germline ends. CDR3 length: 12 amino acids. Here the CDR3 DNA reads TGTGCCAGCAGCACTAAAAATCAGCCCCAGCATTTT. Translated: CASSTKNQPQHF.

This clone is a singleton in its sample. The chain carries TRBV6-5 and TRBJ1-2; 8 bases line up with TRBD1. The V segment lost 4 bases and the J segment 5 bases; nucleotides outside the gene matches: 12. The CDR3 has 16 amino acids. Germline V gene data show CDR1 as MNHEY and CDR2 as SVGAGI. The CDR3 loop reads CASSSPHLTGDYGYTF. The CDR3 DNA sequence: TGTGCCAGCAGTTCCCCACACCTGACAGGGGATTATGGCTACACCTTC.

The chain uses TRBV27 and TRBJ1-1, with 7 bases aligning to TRBD1. V gave up 5 bases and J gave up 5 bases; unmatched junction bases: 8. The CDR3 is made up of 14 amino acids. Germline loops: CDR1 MNHEY, CDR2 SMNVEV (reference sequence). CDR3 in amino acids: CASSAGQSGTEAFF. Here the CDR3 DNA reads TGTGCCAGCAGTGCGGGACAGTCTGGTACTGAAGCTTTCTTT.

V usage is TRBV5-1 and J usage is TRBJ2-5; TRBD1 matches 10 bases. The CDR3 length is 14 residues. Per the germline V gene, CDR1 is SGHRS and CDR2 is YFSETQ. The V segment lost 4 bases and the J segment 5 bases; nucleotides outside the gene matches: 5. CDR3 DNA: TGCGCCAGCAGCACTTGGACAGGGGGGGAGACCCAGTACTTC. As protein: CASSTWTGGETQYF.

This chain joins TRBV10-2 and TRBJ2-5, with D possibly being TRBD1 (6 bases). Germline-derived CDR1 and CDR2 are WSHSY and SAAADI. The V end was cut by 8 bases, the J end by 5 bases, with 15 bases between. CDR3 size: 13 residues. This CDR3 reads CASGLTGRETQYF. Here the CDR3 DNA reads TGCGCCAGCGGATTGACAGGCCGGGAGACCCAGTACTTC.

J is TRBJ2-3 and V is TRBV6-4; 7 nucleotides match TRBD1. The germline V gene has CDR1 MRHNA and CDR2 SNTAGT. The CDR3 has 15 residues. The J segment lost 2 bases and the V segment lost 4 bases, leaving 6 bases of the junction unmatched. CDR3 region: CASSGTGAITDTQYF. As DNA, the CDR3 is TGTGCCAGCAGTGGGACAGGAGCTATCACAGATACGCAGTATTTT.

This clone has just a few counts. The V gene is TRBV2, the J gene TRBJ2-7; 8 bases fit TRBD1. The trim removed 2 bases at V and 5 bases at J, leaving 5 bases unmatched. CDR1 SNHLY and CDR2 FYNNEI come from the germline V gene. There are 14 residues in the CDR3. The CDR3 here is CASSETGGLDEQYF. The CDR3 DNA reads TGTGCCAGCAGTGAAACAGGGGGGCTTGACGAGCAGTACTTC.

CDR3 nucleotides: TGCGCCAGCACCCGACGGAGACCTAGCACAGATACGCAGTATTTT. Translating gives CASTRRRPSTDTQYF. V usage is TRBV5-1 and J usage is TRBJ2-3; no definite D call. The CDR3 is 15 residues long. Germline CDR1 SGHRS, CDR2 YFSETQ. V was pared by 6 bases and J by 0 bases, with 14 bases between.

This clone showed up just a few times. This sequence joins TRBV15 and TRBJ2-7; D unresolved. V lost 6 bases, J lost 2 bases, and 11 bases lay in between. Germline V gives CDR1 LNHNV, CDR2 YYDKDF (reference sequence). The CDR3 length is 13 residues. CDR3 in DNA: TGTGCCACCAGTGGGCGTGTCCCCTACGAGCAGTACTTC. It codes for CATSGRVPYEQYF.

The V gene is TRBV18, the J gene TRBJ1-2; D is undetermined. Per germline, CDR1 KGHSH and CDR2 LQKENI. Trimming took 0 bases from V and 9 from J, leaving 8 bases between them. The CDR3 is 12 residues long. The CDR3 coding sequence is TGTGCCAGCTCACCACCGGGCCAGAGCTACACCTTC. Protein product: CASSPPGQSYTF.

The chain uses TRBV28 and TRBJ2-7; the D is unclear. Germline CDR1 reads MDHEN; CDR2 reads SYDVKM. The CDR3 totals 12 residues. The CDR3 region is CAIRGQLEGQYF. As DNA, the CDR3 is TGTGCGATCCGAGGTCAGTTAGAAGGGCAGTACTTC.

In DNA, the CDR3 is TGTGCCAGCAGTTACATGGGGGCCTACTACGAGCAGTACTTC. Translated, it gives CASSYMGAYYEQYF. The chain carries TRBV6-6 and TRBJ2-7; D is perhaps TRBD1 (6 bases). Germline V gene sequence: CDR1 MNHNY, CDR2 SVGAGI (reference sequence). The CDR3 extends over 14 amino acids. Between the trimmed V and J ends, which lost 2 bases and 3 bases, there was a span of 11 bases.

The rearrangement joins TRBV5-8 to TRBJ1-5; D unclear. The CDR3 runs 14 residues. Germline assignment: CDR1 SGHTS and CDR2 YDEGEE. Trimming left V 2 bases short and J 5 bases short, with 11 bases between. In DNA, the CDR3 is TGTGCCAGCAGCTTCATGGGCCTTGATCAGCCCCAGCATTTT. It yields the protein CASSFMGLDQPQHF.

The V and J genes are TRBV25-1 and TRBJ1-1, with 7 positions matching TRBD1. Germline V gives CDR1 MGHDK, CDR2 SYGVNS. CDR3 length: 13 amino acids. The V segment lost 4 bases and the J segment 6 bases; nucleotides outside the gene matches: 5. The CDR3 nucleotides are TGTGCCAGCAGTGGAAGACAGGGCTCTGAAGCTTTCTTT. As protein: CASSGRQGSEAFF.

The genes are TRBV19 and TRBJ2-5, with D maybe TRBD2 (6 bases). CDR1 LNHDA and CDR2 SQIVND come from the germline V gene (reference sequence). Trimming stripped 0 bases from V and 1 base from J, with 12 bases between. The CDR3 totals 16 residues. Here the CDR3 reads CASSIDTGLPQETQYF. Written as DNA, the CDR3 is TGTGCCAGTAGTATAGACACGGGACTCCCCCAAGAGACCCAGTACTTC. The whole variable domain, remainder taken from reference TRBV19 and TRBJ2-5, is DGGITQSPKYLFRKEGQNVTLSCEQNLNHDAMYWYRQDPGQGLRLIYYSQIVNDFQKGDIAEGYSVSREKKESFPLTVTSAQKNPTAFYLCASSIDTGLPQETQYFGPGTRLLVL.

V gene TRBV19 combines with J gene TRBJ1-2; a possible D gene is TRBD1 (6 bases). The CDR3 is 15 amino acids. Trimming stripped 7 bases from V and 4 bases from J, with 19 bases between. Germline V gives CDR1 LNHDA, CDR2 SQIVND (reference sequence). CDR3 DNA sequence: TGTGCCAGTAACCCCGACAGGCTAATTGGCTATGGCTACACCTTC. As protein: CASNPDRLIGYGYTF.

V usage is TRBV6-6 and J usage is TRBJ1-2; TRBD1 might be the D (5 bases). The CDR3 runs 14 residues. Germline V gives CDR1 MNHNY, CDR2 SVGAGI (reference sequence). V was clipped by 2 bases and J by 8 bases, with 15 bases between them. The CDR3 nucleotides are TGTGCCAGCAGTTACCATTTGGAGGGGAAAGGCTACACCTTC. Amino acids: CASSYHLEGKGYTF.

This clone was recorded a few times. This chain uses TRBV25-1 with TRBJ1-5; D is unclear. The germline V and J ends were trimmed by 3 bases and 2 bases, with 11 bases remaining between them. CDR3 length: 15 residues. Per the germline V gene, CDR1 is MGHDK and CDR2 is SYGVNS. CDR3 DNA: TGTGCCAGCAGTGAGTCCGGGAGAGGCAATCAGCCCCAGCATTTT. As protein: CASSESGRGNQPQHF.

The rearrangement joins TRBV4-2 to TRBJ2-4; 7 nucleotides align to TRBD1. Germline values: CDR1 LGHNA, CDR2 YNFKEQ. J was trimmed by 1 base and V by 4 bases; bases with no gene match: 7. This CDR3 is built from 16 residues. For the CDR3, the DNA is TGTGCCAGCAGCCCGCAGGGACAGATCGCCAAAAACATTCAGTACTTC. Encoded protein: CASSPQGQIAKNIQYF.

Only a few counts were recorded for this clone. This chain uses TRBV7-9 with TRBJ1-2; TRBD1 might be the D (6 bases). V was trimmed by 5 bases and J by 8 bases, leaving 9 bases between them. Germline values: CDR1 SEHNR, CDR2 FQNEAQ (reference sequence). This CDR3 comprises 11 residues. The CDR3 region has the DNA TGTGCCAGCAGCAACGACAGGGGCTACACCTTC. Protein sequence: CASSNDRGYTF. Based on the CDR3 plus reference TRBV7-9 and TRBJ1-2, the full variable domain is DTGVSQNPRHKITKRGQNVTFRCDPISEHNRLYWYRQTLGQGPEFLTYFQNEAQLEKSRLLSDRFSAERPKGSFSTLEIQRTEQGDSAMYLCASSNDRGYTFGSGTRLTVV.

This rearrangement joins TRBV6-5 to TRBJ2-6; D perhaps matches TRBD2 (5 bases). V lost 7 bases and J lost 2, with 12 bases in between. CDR1 MNHEY and CDR2 SVGAGI come from the germline V gene. The CDR3 loop spans 15 amino acids. Here the CDR3 DNA reads TGTGCCAGCACCGGAGGTCTGGCTGGGGCCAACGTCCTGACTTTC. Translation gives CASTGGLAGANVLTF.

The chain uses TRBV28 and TRBJ2-7, with 8 bases that match TRBD2. This CDR3 has 17 residues. Germline V gives CDR1 MDHEN, CDR2 SYDVKM. Trimming at V came to 5 bases and at J to 1 base, leaving 13 bases not matched to a gene. In nucleotides, the CDR3 is TGTGCCAGCAGTCCCAATGTCCGTCGACTAGCGTCCTACGAGCAGTACTTC. As protein: CASSPNVRRLASYEQYF.

This chain uses TRBV10-3 with TRBJ1-5; D is undetermined. CDR1 and CDR2 (germline): ENHRY, SYGVKD. CDR3 length: 14 amino acids. Trimming left V 3 bases short and J 4 bases short, with 10 bases between. CDR3 DNA: TGTGCCATCAGTGATTTACAGCAAAATCAGCCCCAGCATTTT. This sequence encodes CAISDLQQNQPQHF.

The chain has TRBV14 and TRBJ2-1; the match to TRBD1 covers 10 bases. Germline lookup yields CDR1 SGHDN and CDR2 FVKESK. The CDR3 spans 16 residues. After removal of 7 bases from V and 4 bases from J, the junction contained 10 bases not matched to a gene. The CDR3 coding sequence is TGTGCCAGCACCCCGAGAATGGGACAGGGGTACAATGAGCAGTTCTTC. It is translated as CASTPRMGQGYNEQFF.

The chain joins TRBV28 to TRBJ1-2; unclear D gene. The CDR3 consists of 11 residues. The germline V and J ends were trimmed by 11 bases and 2 bases, with 9 bases remaining between them. Germline CDR1 and CDR2: MDHEN and SYDVKM. The CDR3 DNA is TGTGCCGCCCGGCGGAACTATGGCTACACCTTC. Protein product: CAARRNYGYTF.

The rearrangement joins TRBV6-5 to TRBJ1-2, with TRBD1 matching 7 bases. This CDR3 is built from 14 residues. With 6 bases clipped from V and 8 bases from J, the junction kept 12 bases outside the gene matches. Germline V gene lookup returns CDR1 MNHEY and CDR2 SVGAGI. The DNA of the CDR3 is TGTGCCAGCAGGCGCGATGGGACAGTTGGAGGCTACACCTTC. This sequence encodes CASRRDGTVGGYTF.

The V gene is TRBV7-6, the J gene TRBJ2-6; TRBD1 might be the D (5 bases). The germline CDR1 and CDR2 sequences are SGHVS and FNYEAQ. Trimming left V 4 bases short and J 3 bases short, with 13 bases between. The CDR3 is 16 residues long. The CDR3 region has the DNA TGTGCCAGCAGCTCATCAGGGATAGGTGGGGCCAACGTCCTGACTTTC. This codes for CASSSSGIGGANVLTF. The full variable domain, in which reference TRBV7-6 and TRBJ2-6 provide the parts outside the CDR3, is GAGVSQSPRYKVTKRGQDVALRCDPISGHVSLYWYRQALGQGPEFLTYFNYEAQQDKSGLPNDRFSAERPEGSISTLTIQRTEQRDSAMYRCASSSSGIGGANVLTFGAGSRLTVL.

This sequence joins TRBV2 and TRBJ1-6; 8 nucleotides match TRBD1. V shed 6 bases, J shed 10 bases, and the junction held 8 bases outside the gene matches. The CDR3 runs 14 residues. Germline CDR1 reads SNHLY; CDR2 reads FYNNEI. CDR3 in amino acids: CASSPGQGKSPLHF. The CDR3, as DNA: TGTGCCAGCAGCCCCGGACAGGGCAAATCACCCCTCCACTTT.

The chain employs TRBV5-1 and TRBJ1-3, with unresolved D. The CDR3 extends over 15 amino acids. Looked up from germline, CDR1 is SGHRS and CDR2 is YFSETQ. V lost 2 bases and J lost 0, with 9 bases in between. CDR3 bases: TGCGCCAGCAGCTTAGAGGGAAACTCTGGAAACACCATATATTTT. This gives the protein CASSLEGNSGNTIYF.

About this clone itself: One end of the junction is discordant with germline, which a read error may explain. The chain has TRBV29-1 and TRBJ1-2; maybe TRBD1 (6 bases). Germline V gene sequence: CDR1 SQVTM, CDR2 ANQGSEA. This CDR3 comprises 15 residues. CDR3 residues: CNVGDRAGVPYGYTF. The CDR3 DNA reads TGCAACGTTGGAGATCGGGCAGGGGTACCTTATGGCTACACCTTC.

This clone was seen only a few times. The chain uses TRBV28 and TRBJ1-4, with TRBD1 identical over 8 bases. CDR1 and CDR2 (germline): MDHEN, SYDVKM. There are 16 residues in the CDR3. V shed 3 bases, J shed 7 bases, and the junction held 10 bases outside the gene matches. For the CDR3, the DNA is TGTGCCAGCAGTTTGGGTCTGGACAGGGAGTTTGAAAAACTGTTTTTT. This encodes CASSLGLDREFEKLFF.

This sequence joins TRBV14 and TRBJ1-1; D remains unclear. The CDR3 has 14 residues. Germline V lookup: CDR1 SGHDN, CDR2 FVKESK. Trimming took 4 bases from V and 6 from J, leaving 15 bases between them. CDR3 in amino acids: CASSLLAQVAEAFF. The CDR3 DNA sequence: TGTGCCAGCAGCCTCCTAGCCCAGGTCGCTGAAGCTTTCTTT.